The 12 T cell receptor beta chains below were found in one sample sequenced in a study of cytomegalovirus exposure and HLA in healthy donors. Method: immunoSEQ multiplex PCR; TCRdb's copy keeps in-frame clones and lacks some. The repertoire has under 95,000 clones, over 85% of them found once; the top ten carry less than 2.5%. Source material: PBMCs. These receptors were taken from a woman between 18 and 30 years old in good health and CMV-seronegative.

V usage is TRBV7-8 and J usage is TRBJ2-7; 7 bases map to TRBD1. This CDR3 contains 14 residues. The germline gives CDR1 SGHVS, CDR2 FQNEAQ. V shed 7 bases, J shed 2 bases, and the junction held 8 bases outside the gene matches. The CDR3 region is CASIQLGTAYEQYF. The CDR3 DNA follows: TGTGCCAGCATTCAACTAGGGACAGCCTACGAGCAGTACTTC.

As for this clone: Other DNA sequences in this sample translate to the same CDR3. The genes are TRBV18 and TRBJ2-1, with 9 nucleotides matching TRBD2. This CDR3 has 15 residues. Germline CDR1 reads KGHSH; CDR2 reads LQKENI. Trimming at V came to 4 bases and at J to 1 base, leaving 2 bases not matched to a gene. The CDR3 reads CASSQTSGSYNEQFF. The CDR3, as DNA: TGTGCCAGCTCACAAACTAGCGGGTCCTACAATGAGCAGTTCTTC.

This rearrangement joins TRBV4-1 to TRBJ2-2, with 8 bases that match TRBD1. From germline, CDR1 is MGHRA and CDR2 YSYEKL. The CDR3 contains 16 residues. V shed 3 bases, J shed 3 bases, and the junction held 6 bases outside the gene matches. The chain's CDR3 is CASSHQGAQDTGELFF. For the CDR3, the DNA is TGCGCCAGCAGCCACCAGGGGGCGCAGGACACCGGGGAGCTGTTTTTT.

V usage is TRBV7-2 and J usage is TRBJ2-3, with D unresolved. The germline V and J ends were trimmed by 3 bases and 0 bases, with 7 bases remaining between them. Germline V CDR1 and CDR2: SGHTA, FQGNSA. CDR3 length: 14 residues. CDR3 loop: CASSFYGSTDTQYF. The CDR3 DNA follows: TGTGCCAGCAGCTTCTACGGGAGCACAGATACGCAGTATTTT.

This clone has a single count. The chain is built from TRBV5-1 and TRBJ1-3; the D gene is possibly TRBD1 (6 bases). V dropped 0 bases and J dropped 0 bases, with 13 bases sitting between them. In germline, CDR1 is SGHRS, CDR2 YFSETQ. The CDR3 totals 17 residues. This chain's CDR3 is CASSLVAGVSSGNTIYF. CDR3 bases: TGCGCCAGCAGCTTGGTGGCAGGGGTGAGCTCTGGAAACACCATATATTTT.

The V gene is TRBV6-5, the J gene TRBJ2-3; 8 bases match TRBD1. Trimming at V came to 6 bases and at J to 4 bases, leaving 9 bases not matched to a gene. This CDR3 region has 15 residues. The V gene's germline CDR1 is MNHEY and CDR2 SVGAGI. CDR3 sequence: CASRPWTGISDTQYF. CDR3 sequence (DNA): TGTGCCAGCAGACCTTGGACAGGGATTTCAGATACGCAGTATTTT.

The count of this clone is one. This chain links TRBV5-1 with TRBJ1-1, with a tentative D call TRBD1 (6 bases). The germline V and J ends were trimmed by 0 bases and 4 bases, with 13 bases remaining between them. The CDR3 sequence is 15 residues long. The V gene's germline CDR1 is SGHRS and CDR2 YFSETQ. The CDR3: CASSLGQVWGTEAFF. The DNA of the CDR3 is TGCGCCAGCAGCTTGGGACAGGTTTGGGGCACTGAAGCTTTCTTT.

The rearrangement links TRBV29-1 to TRBJ1-1; 10 nucleotides agree with TRBD1. The CDR3 sequence is 13 residues long. The junction had 1 base not matched to a gene; V was cut back by 1 base and J by 5 bases. The germline gives CDR1 SQVTM, CDR2 ANQGSEA. DNA for the CDR3: TGCAGCGTTGAAGGACAGGGGGCAACTGAAGCTTTCTTT. It translates to CSVEGQGATEAFF.

DNA of the CDR3: TGTGCCAGCACCTCGGGAGGCTCCTACGAGCAGTACTTC. This encodes CASTSGGSYEQYF. The J gene is TRBJ2-7, the V gene TRBV28, with 7 nucleotides matching TRBD2. The length of the CDR3 is 13 residues. Trimming cost V 7 bases and J 0 bases; bases outside gene matches: 3. Germline V gene lookup returns CDR1 MDHEN and CDR2 SYDVKM.

This chain connects TRBV7-9 to TRBJ2-7; D unclear. Trimming pared 3 bases from V and 3 bases from J, leaving 15 bases between. CDR3 size: 15 residues. From germline, CDR1 is SEHNR and CDR2 FQNEAQ (reference sequence). The chain's CDR3 is CASSLIVEEGYEQYF. CDR3 nucleotides: TGTGCCAGCAGCTTGATAGTCGAGGAAGGCTACGAGCAGTACTTC.

CDR3 amino acids: CSVLGQTYEQYF. CDR3 bases: TGCAGCGTCCTAGGACAGACCTACGAGCAGTACTTC. The chain carries TRBV29-1 and TRBJ2-7, with D possibly matching TRBD1 (6 bases). The CDR3 totals 12 residues. From germline, CDR1 is SQVTM and CDR2 ANQGSEA. V lost 6 bases to trimming and J lost 2 bases, with 11 bases between them.

V and J are TRBV14 and TRBJ2-1, with TRBD2 matching 12 bases. Germline CDR1 SGHDN, CDR2 FVKESK. V lost 4 bases, J lost 9 bases, and 13 bases stayed unmatched. CDR3 size: 17 residues. The CDR3 is CASSPDLAGGWWGEQFF. The CDR3 nucleotides are TGTGCCAGCAGCCCGGATCTAGCGGGGGGGTGGTGGGGTGAGCAGTTCTTC.